The T cell receptor (beta chain) described here comes from a study of T cell clonotyping in hematopoietic cell transplantation. Study-wide points: Recipient TCR diversity dropped after transplant; expanded clonotypes rose from day 30 to 180. Broader posttransplant TCR repertoire diversity was predicted by graft donor and pretransplant recipient Inverse Simpson Index values. Without cell sorting, CD4 versus CD8 contributions remain unresolved. Few recipient clonotypes overlapped donors; over 95% were de novo at given depth.

The V end was cut by 1 base, the J end by 5 bases, with 11 bases between. Looked up from germline, CDR1 is LGHNA and CDR2 is YSLEER. The CDR3 is 14 residues long. Data came from immunoSEQ multiplex PCR; TCRdb stores just in-frame clones and leaves some out. The table records some 9,400 clones, approximately 79% of them present only once. About this clone itself: No antigen is known for it.

The V and J genes are TRBV4-3 and TRBJ2-5; no clear D. The sequencing here drew on PBMCs, taken 180 days after allogeneic stem cell transplant. The receptor's source is a male patient between 40 and 49 years old who had an allogeneic stem cell transplant from a related donor, so the T cells may come from the graft donor. Some clones in this sample may be carry-over from other donors' samples. DNA for the CDR3: TGCGCCAGCAGCCAAGGGTCCCTCGGGGAGACCCAGTACTTC. Amino acids: CASSQGSLGETQYF.